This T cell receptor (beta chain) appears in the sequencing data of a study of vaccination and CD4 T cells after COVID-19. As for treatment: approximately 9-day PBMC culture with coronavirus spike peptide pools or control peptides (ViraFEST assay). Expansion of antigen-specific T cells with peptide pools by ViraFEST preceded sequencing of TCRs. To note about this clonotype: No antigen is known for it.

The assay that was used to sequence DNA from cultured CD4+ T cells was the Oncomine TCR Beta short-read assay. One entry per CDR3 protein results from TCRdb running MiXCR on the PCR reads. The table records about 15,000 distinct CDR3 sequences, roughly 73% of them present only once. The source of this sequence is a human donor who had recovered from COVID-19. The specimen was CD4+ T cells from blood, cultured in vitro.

Here the CDR3 DNA reads TGTGCCAGCAGTCCACAATGGGGCTACACCTTC. This gives the protein CASSPQWGYTF. The chain uses TRBV12-3 or TRBV12-4 and TRBJ1-2; no reliable D call. V was cut by 5 bases and J by 8 bases, with 9 bases left in between. This CDR3 region has 11 residues.